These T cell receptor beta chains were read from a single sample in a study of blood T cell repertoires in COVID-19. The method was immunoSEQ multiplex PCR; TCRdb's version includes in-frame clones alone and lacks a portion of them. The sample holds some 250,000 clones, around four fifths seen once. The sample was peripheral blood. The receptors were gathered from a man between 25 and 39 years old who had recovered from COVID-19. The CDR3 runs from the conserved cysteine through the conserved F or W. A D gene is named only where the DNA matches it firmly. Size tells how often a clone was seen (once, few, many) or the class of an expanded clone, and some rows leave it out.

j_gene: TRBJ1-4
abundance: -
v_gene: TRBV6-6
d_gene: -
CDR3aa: CASSYSRSINEKLFF
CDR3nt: TGTGCCAGCAGTTACTCTAGGAGTATTAATGAAAAACTGTTTTTT

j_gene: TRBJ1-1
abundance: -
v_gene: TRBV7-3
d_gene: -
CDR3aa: CASSLNGMLNTEAFF
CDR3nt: TGTGCCAGCAGCTTAAACGGGATGCTGAACACTGAAGCTTTCTTT

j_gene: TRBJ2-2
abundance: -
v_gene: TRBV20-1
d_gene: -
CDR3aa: CSASTPGLRTGELFF
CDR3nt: TGCAGTGCTAGTACCCCGGGACTCCGCACCGGGGAGCTGTTTTTT

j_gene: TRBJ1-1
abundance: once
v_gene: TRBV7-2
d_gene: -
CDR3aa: CASSLNSAPSEAFF
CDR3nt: TGTGCCAGCAGCTTAAATAGTGCACCGTCTGAAGCTTTCTTT

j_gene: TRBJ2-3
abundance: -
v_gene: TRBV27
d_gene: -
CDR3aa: CASSGADTQYF
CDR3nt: TGTGCCAGCAGCGGGGCAGATACGCAGTATTTT

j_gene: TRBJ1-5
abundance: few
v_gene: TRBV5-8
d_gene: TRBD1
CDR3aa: CASSFEGQGYQPQHF
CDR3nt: TGTGCCAGCAGCTTTGAGGGACAGGGGTATCAGCCCCAGCATTTT

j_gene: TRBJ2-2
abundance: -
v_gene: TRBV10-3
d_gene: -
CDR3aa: CAIRQAAGELFF
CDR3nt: TGTGCCATCAGACAGGCCGCCGGGGAGCTGTTTTTT

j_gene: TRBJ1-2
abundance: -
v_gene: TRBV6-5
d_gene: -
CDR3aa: CASSHDSLNYGYTF
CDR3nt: TGTGCCAGCAGTCACGACAGTCTTAACTATGGCTACACCTTC

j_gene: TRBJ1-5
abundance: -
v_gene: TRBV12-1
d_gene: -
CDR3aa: CASSPRMVAESNQPQHF
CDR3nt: TGTGCCAGCAGCCCCCGTATGGTGGCGGAAAGCAATCAGCCCCAGCATTTT

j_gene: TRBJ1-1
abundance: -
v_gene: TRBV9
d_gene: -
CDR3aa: CASSVEDSSYTEAFF
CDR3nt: TGTGCCAGCAGCGTCGAGGACAGTTCCTACACTGAAGCTTTCTTT

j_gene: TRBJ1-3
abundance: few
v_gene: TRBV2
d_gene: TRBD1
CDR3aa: CASSWTGTDTIYF
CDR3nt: TGTGCCAGCAGTTGGACAGGGACGGACACCATATATTTT

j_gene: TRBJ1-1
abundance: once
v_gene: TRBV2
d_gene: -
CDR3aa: CASRESVEAFF
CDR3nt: TGTGCCAGCAGGGAATCCGTGGAAGCTTTCTTT

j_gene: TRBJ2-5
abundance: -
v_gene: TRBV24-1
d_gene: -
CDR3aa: CATSDLKFGGKETQYF
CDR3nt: TGTGCCACCAGTGATTTAAAGTTTGGCGGGAAAGAGACCCAGTACTTC

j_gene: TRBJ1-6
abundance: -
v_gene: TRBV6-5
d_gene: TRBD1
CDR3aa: CASTGQGAEISPLHF
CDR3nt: TGTGCCAGCACCGGACAGGGGGCGGAGATTTCACCCCTCCACTTT

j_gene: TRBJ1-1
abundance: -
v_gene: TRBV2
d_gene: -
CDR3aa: CASNPTGNTEAFF
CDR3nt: TGTGCCAGCAACCCGACAGGGAACACTGAAGCTTTCTTT

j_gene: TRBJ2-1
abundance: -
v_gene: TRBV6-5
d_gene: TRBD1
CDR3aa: CASAGTGTYNEQFF
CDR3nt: TGTGCCAGCGCCGGGACAGGAACATACAATGAGCAGTTCTTC

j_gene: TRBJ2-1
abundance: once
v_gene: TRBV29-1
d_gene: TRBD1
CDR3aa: CSAGQGNNEQFF
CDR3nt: TGCAGCGCCGGACAGGGGAACAATGAGCAGTTCTTC

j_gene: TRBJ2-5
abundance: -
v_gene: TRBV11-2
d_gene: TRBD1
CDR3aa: CASRLGGWETQYF
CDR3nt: TGTGCCAGCAGGCTAGGGGGCTGGGAGACCCAGTACTTC

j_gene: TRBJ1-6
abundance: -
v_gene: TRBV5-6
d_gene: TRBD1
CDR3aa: CASSQRQGYNSPLHF
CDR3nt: TGTGCCAGCAGCCAGAGACAGGGCTATAATTCACCCCTCCACTTT

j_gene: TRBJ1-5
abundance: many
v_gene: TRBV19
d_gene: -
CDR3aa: CASRTQGLGSNQPQHF
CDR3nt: TGTGCCAGTAGAACGCAGGGTTTGGGAAGCAATCAGCCCCAGCATTTT

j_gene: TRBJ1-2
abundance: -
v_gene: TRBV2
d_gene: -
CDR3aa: CASSAKLERSYTF
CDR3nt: TGTGCCAGCAGTGCGAAATTAGAGAGAAGCTACACCTTC

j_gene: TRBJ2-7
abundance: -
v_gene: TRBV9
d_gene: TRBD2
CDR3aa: CASSTIAGATLTKQYF
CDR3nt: TGTGCCAGCAGCACCATAGCGGGGGCCACCCTTACGAAACAGTACTTC

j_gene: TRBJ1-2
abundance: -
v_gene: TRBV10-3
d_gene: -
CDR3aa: CAISERTEDGGYTF
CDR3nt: TGTGCCATCAGTGAGAGGACAGAGGATGGAGGCTACACCTTC

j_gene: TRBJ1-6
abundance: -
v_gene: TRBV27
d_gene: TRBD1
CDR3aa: CASSLRRQGARSPLHF
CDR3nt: TGTGCCAGCAGTTTGAGGAGACAGGGGGCTCGGTCACCCCTCCACTTT

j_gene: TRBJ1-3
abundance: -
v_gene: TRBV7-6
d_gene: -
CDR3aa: CASKRRGSGNTIYF
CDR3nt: TGTGCCAGCAAACGCCGAGGGTCTGGAAACACCATATATTTT

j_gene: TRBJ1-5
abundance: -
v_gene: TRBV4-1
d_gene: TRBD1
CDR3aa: CASSQGRPFPGGGQPQHF
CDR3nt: TGCGCCAGCAGCCAAGGTCGTCCATTTCCAGGGGGCGGGCAGCCCCAGCATTTT

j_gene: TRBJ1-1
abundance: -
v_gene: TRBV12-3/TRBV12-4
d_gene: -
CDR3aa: CASKAGFFAEAFF
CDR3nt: TGTGCCTCCAAAGCGGGCTTTTTTGCTGAAGCTTTCTTT

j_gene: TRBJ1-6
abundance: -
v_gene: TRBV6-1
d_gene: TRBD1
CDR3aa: CASSERGHSYNSPLHF
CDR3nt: TGTGCCAGCAGTGAGAGGGGGCACTCCTATAATTCACCCCTCCACTTT

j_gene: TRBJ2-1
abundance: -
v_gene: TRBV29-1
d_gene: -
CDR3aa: CSVEERGRGTSSYNEQFF
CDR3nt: TGCAGCGTTGAAGAAAGGGGGAGAGGTACGAGCTCCTACAATGAGCAGTTCTTC

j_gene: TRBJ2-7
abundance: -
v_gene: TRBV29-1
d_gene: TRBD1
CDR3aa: CSVESQGREQYF
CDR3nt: TGCAGCGTTGAGTCACAGGGGCGCGAGCAGTACTTC

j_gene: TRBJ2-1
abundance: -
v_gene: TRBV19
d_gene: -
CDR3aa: CASSISVGEQFF
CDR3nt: TGTGCCAGTAGTATATCCGTCGGTGAGCAGTTCTTC

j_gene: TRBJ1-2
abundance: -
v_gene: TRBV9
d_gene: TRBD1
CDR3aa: CASSVTGTAQPYASYTF
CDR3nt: TGTGCCAGCAGCGTAACCGGGACAGCCCAACCGTATGCTAGCTACACCTTC

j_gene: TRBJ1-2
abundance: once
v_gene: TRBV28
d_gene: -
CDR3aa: CASSSHGQLHGYTF
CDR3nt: TGTGCCAGCAGCTCCCATGGGCAGCTACATGGCTACACCTTC

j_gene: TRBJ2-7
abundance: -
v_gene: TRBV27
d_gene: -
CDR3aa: CATPKPVAYEQYF
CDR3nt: TGTGCCACCCCTAAGCCCGTCGCCTACGAGCAGTACTTC

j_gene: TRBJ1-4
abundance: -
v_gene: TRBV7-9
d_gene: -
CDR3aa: CASSTPHAGNEKLFF
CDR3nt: TGTGCCAGCAGCACTCCCCATGCCGGGAATGAAAAACTGTTTTTT

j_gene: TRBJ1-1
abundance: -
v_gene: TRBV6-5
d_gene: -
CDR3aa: CASRGLTTMNTEAFF
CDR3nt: TGTGCCAGCAGGGGACTGACAACGATGAACACTGAAGCTTTCTTT

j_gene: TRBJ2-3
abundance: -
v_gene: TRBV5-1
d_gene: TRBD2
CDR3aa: CASSTPSGGTDTQYF
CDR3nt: TGCGCCAGCAGCACCCCTAGCGGTGGCACAGATACGCAGTATTTT

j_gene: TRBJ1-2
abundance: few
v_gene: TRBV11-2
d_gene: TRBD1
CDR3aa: CASRATGNSGGYTF
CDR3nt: TGTGCCAGCAGAGCGACAGGGAATTCGGGGGGCTACACCTTC

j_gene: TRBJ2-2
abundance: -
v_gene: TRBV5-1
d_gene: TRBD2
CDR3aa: CASSFTGGFTGELFF
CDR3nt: TGCGCCAGCAGCTTTACGGGGGGGTTCACCGGGGAGCTGTTTTTT

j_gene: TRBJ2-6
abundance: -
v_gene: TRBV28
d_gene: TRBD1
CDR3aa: CASSSRTGYPGANVLTF
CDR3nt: TGTGCCAGCAGTTCGAGGACAGGGTATCCTGGGGCCAACGTCCTGACTTTC

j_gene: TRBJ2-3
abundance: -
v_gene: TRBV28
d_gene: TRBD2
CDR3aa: CASKGGGAKDTQYF
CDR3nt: TGTGCCAGCAAAGGCGGGGGGGCCAAAGATACGCAGTATTTT

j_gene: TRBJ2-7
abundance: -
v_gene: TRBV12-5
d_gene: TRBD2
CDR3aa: CASGLVFSGGSSYEQYF
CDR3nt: TGTGCTAGTGGTTTGGTCTTTAGCGGGGGTTCCTCCTACGAGCAGTACTTC

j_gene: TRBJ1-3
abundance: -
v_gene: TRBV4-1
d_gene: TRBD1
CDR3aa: CASSQTGITGNTIYF
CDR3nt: TGCGCCAGCAGCCAGACAGGGATCACTGGAAACACCATATATTTT

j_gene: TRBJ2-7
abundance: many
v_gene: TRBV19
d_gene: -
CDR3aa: CASSISSGFYEQYF
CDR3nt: TGTGCCAGTAGTATAAGTTCAGGTTTCTACGAGCAGTACTTC

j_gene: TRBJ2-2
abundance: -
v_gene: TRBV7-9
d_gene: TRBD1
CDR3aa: CASSSDDRVDGELFF
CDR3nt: TGTGCCAGCAGCTCTGATGACAGGGTTGACGGGGAGCTGTTTTTT

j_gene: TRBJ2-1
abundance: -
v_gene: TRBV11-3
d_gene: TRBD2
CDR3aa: CASSLYVAGQNEQFF
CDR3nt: TGTGCCAGCAGCTTATACGTAGCGGGGCAAAATGAGCAGTTCTTC

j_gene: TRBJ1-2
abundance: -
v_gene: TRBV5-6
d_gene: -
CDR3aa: CASSAALQEIYGYTF
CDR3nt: TGTGCCAGCAGCGCAGCCTTACAGGAGATCTATGGCTACACCTTC

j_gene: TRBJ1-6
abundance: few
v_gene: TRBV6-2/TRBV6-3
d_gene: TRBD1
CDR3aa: CASSYRGTGYNSPLHF
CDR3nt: TGTGCCAGCAGTTACCGTGGGACAGGGTACAATTCACCCCTCCACTTT

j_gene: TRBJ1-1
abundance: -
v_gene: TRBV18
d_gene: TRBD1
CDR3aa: CASSAGTGGAGTEAFF
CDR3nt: TGTGCCAGCTCAGCCGGGACAGGGGGCGCCGGGACTGAAGCTTTCTTT

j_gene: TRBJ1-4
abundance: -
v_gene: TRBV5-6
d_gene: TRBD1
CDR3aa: CASSRQGVEEKLFF
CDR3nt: TGTGCCAGCAGCAGACAGGGAGTCGAGGAAAAACTGTTTTTT

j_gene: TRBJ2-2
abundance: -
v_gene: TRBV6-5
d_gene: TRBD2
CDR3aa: CASRSSGGAGGELFF
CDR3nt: TGTGCCAGCAGGAGTAGCGGGGGGGCCGGCGGGGAGCTGTTTTTT

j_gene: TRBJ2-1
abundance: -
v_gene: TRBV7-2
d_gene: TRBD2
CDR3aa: CASSPTSGGAHEQFF
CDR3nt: TGTGCCAGCAGCCCTACTAGCGGGGGGGCCCATGAGCAGTTCTTC

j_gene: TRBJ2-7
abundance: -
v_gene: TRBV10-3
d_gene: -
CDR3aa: CAISDISLTAVGDTYEQYF
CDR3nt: TGTGCCATCAGTGATATAAGCCTGACGGCCGTGGGGGACACCTACGAGCAGTACTTC